Below, 2 T cell receptor beta chains from the same sample are listed, as sequenced in a study of shared clonotypes between healthy human individuals. Profiling relied on immunoSEQ multiplex PCR, and the TCRdb table lists in-frame clones only, not all of them. In the table there are 1,500,000 or so clones, roughly 95% of which are singletons. Sample: naive CD4+ T cells sorted from blood. The subset is: CD45RA+ positively selected. These TCRs come from a man aged 30-40 years in good health.

The rearrangement uses TRBV9 and TRBJ2-7; 7 nucleotides agree with TRBD1. The V segment lost 3 bases and the J segment 7 bases; nucleotides outside the gene matches: 7. The CDR3 has 13 amino acids. Germline values: CDR1 SGDLS, CDR2 YYNGEE. CDR3 loop: CASSGSTGWEQYF. The DNA of the CDR3 is TGTGCCAGCAGCGGTTCGACAGGGTGGGAGCAGTACTTC.

V is TRBV6-5 and J is TRBJ1-2; a weak D match, TRBD1 (6 bases). The V gene lost 6 bases and the J gene lost 1 base, with 12 bases spanning the gap. CDR3 length equals 14 residues. In germline, CDR1 is MNHEY, CDR2 SVGAGI. CDR3: CASSIGGGNYGYTF. The CDR3 coding sequence is TGTGCCAGCAGCATTGGGGGCGGTAACTATGGCTACACCTTC.